This T cell receptor (beta chain) emerged from a study of blood T cells in healthy people across ages. This clonotype was recorded at least ten times. Then a second PCR, running about 6 to 12 cycles, was carried out with a sample-barcoded 5' primer and a J-beta primer mix. TCRdb re-derived calls from the 5' RACE reads in MiXCR, one entry per CDR3 protein. The repertoire holds 850,000 to 1,000,000 distinct CDR3 sequences, with roughly 47% as singletons. Looked up from germline, CDR1 is SGHDN and CDR2 is FVKESK. The CDR3 loop spans 15 amino acids. The J segment lost 4 bases and the V segment lost 3 bases, leaving 7 bases of the junction unmatched.

The chain employs TRBV14 and TRBJ2-7; TRBD2 agrees at 9 bases. The clonotype originates from a woman in her sixties or seventies in good health. Sequenced material: blood. The CDR3 DNA sequence: TGTGCCAGCAGCCAGACACTAGCGGGCTCTTACGAGCAGTACTTC. Amino acids: CASSQTLAGSYEQYF.